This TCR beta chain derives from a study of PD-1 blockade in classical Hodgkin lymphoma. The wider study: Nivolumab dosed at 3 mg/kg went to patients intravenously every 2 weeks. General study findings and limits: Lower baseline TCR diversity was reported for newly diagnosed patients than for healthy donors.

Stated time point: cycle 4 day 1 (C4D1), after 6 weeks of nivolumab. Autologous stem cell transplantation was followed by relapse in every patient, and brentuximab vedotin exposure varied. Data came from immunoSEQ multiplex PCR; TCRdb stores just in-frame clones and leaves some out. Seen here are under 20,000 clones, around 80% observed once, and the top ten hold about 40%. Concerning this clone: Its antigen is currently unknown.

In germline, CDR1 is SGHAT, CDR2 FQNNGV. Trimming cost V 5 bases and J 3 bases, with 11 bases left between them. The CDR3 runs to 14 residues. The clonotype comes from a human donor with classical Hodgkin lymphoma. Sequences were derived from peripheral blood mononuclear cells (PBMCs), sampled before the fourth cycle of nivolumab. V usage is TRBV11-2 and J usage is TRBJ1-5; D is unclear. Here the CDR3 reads CASSLRPINQPQHF. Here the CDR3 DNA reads TGTGCCAGCAGCCTCAGACCGATCAATCAGCCCCAGCATTTT.